The entry below gives a single TCR beta chain sequence along with its context. These data come from a study of blood T cell repertoires in COVID-19. Study in general: The samples span acute and convalescent COVID-19 from the United States, Italy and Spain.

Clones were read by immunoSEQ multiplex PCR, and TCRdb kept only the in-frame ones, dropping some. The sample records fewer than 250,000 clones, around 85% being singletons. Germline CDR1 and CDR2: SNHLY and FYNNEI. The CDR3 has 14 residues. The V gene end was trimmed by 6 bases and the J gene end by 6 bases; junction bases not matched to a gene: 8. This TCR derives from a woman in her forties or fifties with acute COVID-19. Sequenced sample: PBMCs or T cells enriched from blood (not recorded which). This chain joins TRBV2 and TRBJ1-2; 9 bases line up with TRBD1. CDR3 residues: CASRATGGRDGYTF. The CDR3 DNA reads TGTGCCAGCAGAGCCACAGGGGGCAGAGATGGCTACACCTTC.